These 29 T cell receptor beta chains came from one sample sequenced in a study of blood T cell repertoires in COVID-19 (TCRdb year 2020). The library was generated by the immunoSEQ multiplex PCR assay. Not all clones reach the TCRdb copy of this immuneACCESS table, which keeps in-frame sequences only. Checked studies attribute under half of the gap to unresolved V genes and leave the rest unexplained. This sample lists over 200,000 clones; over 70% were detected once. The top ten clones comprise around 5.4% of the sample. What was sequenced was peripheral blood. The source is a man at least 80 years old with acute or convalescent COVID-19.

J is TRBJ1-3 and V is TRBV10-3, with a possible D match to TRBD1 (5 bases). The CDR3 runs 13 residues. CDR1 ENHRY and CDR2 SYGVKD come from the germline V gene. Trimming cost V 10 bases and J 2 bases, with 12 bases left between them. The CDR3 DNA reads TGTGCCAGCGAACAGGATCCTGGAAACACCATATATTTT. It codes for CASEQDPGNTIYF.

The chain combines TRBV4-1 with TRBJ2-4; TRBD2 agrees at 7 bases. V lost 1 base, J lost 11 bases, and 14 bases stayed unmatched. The CDR3 has 16 amino acids. CDR1 and CDR2 (germline): MGHRA, YSYEKL. This CDR3 is CASSQADFGLELVQYF. DNA of the CDR3: TGCGCCAGCAGCCAAGCCGACTTCGGACTAGAGCTCGTTCAGTACTTC.

The chain couples TRBV7-2 to TRBJ2-4; 7 nucleotides agree with TRBD1. The trim removed 3 bases at V and 0 bases at J, leaving 2 bases unmatched. This CDR3 contains 15 residues. Looked up from germline, CDR1 is SGHTA and CDR2 is FQGNSA. CDR3: CASSFGDRAKNIQYF. DNA for the CDR3: TGTGCCAGCAGCTTTGGGGACAGAGCCAAAAACATTCAGTACTTC.

The chain carries TRBV7-2 and TRBJ2-2, with a weak D call TRBD1 (6 bases). The germline CDR1 and CDR2 sequences are SGHTA and FQGNSA. The CDR3 consists of 15 residues. V was clipped by 0 bases and J by 4 bases, with 9 bases between them. Here the CDR3 reads CASSLAGALTGELFF. Here the CDR3 DNA reads TGTGCCAGCAGCTTAGCGGGGGCTCTCACCGGGGAGCTGTTTTTT.

This clone was picked up many times. The genes are TRBV3-1 (or the pseudogene TRBV3-2) and TRBJ1-2, with 7 bases that match TRBD1. Germline V CDR1 and CDR2: LGHDT, YNNKEL (reference sequence). Trimming removed 1 base from V and 4 bases from J; junction bases left unmatched: 6. The CDR3 extends over 15 amino acids. The CDR3 coding sequence is TGTGCCAGCAGCCAAGGAAGGGGGCGCGGCTATGGCTACACCTTC. As protein: CASSQGRGRGYGYTF.

This clone was recorded once. The chain carries TRBV11-1 and TRBJ2-2; no definite D call. Germline loops: CDR1 SGHAT, CDR2 FQDESV (reference sequence). The germline V and J ends were trimmed by 6 bases and 1 base, with 9 bases remaining between them. This CDR3 comprises 14 residues. The CDR3 nucleotides are TGTGCCAGCAGTCAGGCTGGGAACACCGGGGAGCTGTTTTTT. It specifies CASSQAGNTGELFF.

The rearrangement joins TRBV2 to TRBJ2-2; TRBD1 agrees at 7 bases. The CDR3 covers 16 residues. Germline CDR1 and CDR2: SNHLY and FYNNEI. The J segment lost 4 bases and the V segment lost 3 bases, leaving 8 bases of the junction unmatched. CDR3 DNA sequence: TGTGCCAGCAGTGAGAAGGGGGCTAGGGTCACCGGGGAGCTGTTTTTT. Residues: CASSEKGARVTGELFF.

This chain uses TRBV19 with TRBJ2-1; the D gene is possibly TRBD1 (6 bases). The germline V gene encodes CDR1 LNHDA and CDR2 SQIVND (reference sequence). V shed 4 bases and J shed 3 bases, with 10 bases lying between them. This CDR3 is built from 14 residues. Here the CDR3 DNA reads TGTGCCAGTAGTAACGGACAGAGCTACAATGAGCAGTTCTTC. Protein product: CASSNGQSYNEQFF. Full variable domain (missing parts from reference TRBV19 and TRBJ2-1): DGGITQSPKYLFRKEGQNVTLSCEQNLNHDAMYWYRQDPGQGLRLIYYSQIVNDFQKGDIAEGYSVSREKKESFPLTVTSAQKNPTAFYLCASSNGQSYNEQFFGPGTRLTVL.

This chain connects TRBV24-1 to TRBJ2-2, with 8 bases that match TRBD2. The CDR3 loop spans 15 amino acids. J was trimmed by 8 bases and V by 7 bases; bases with no gene match: 11. Germline V gene sequence: CDR1 KGHDR, CDR2 SFDVKD. CDR3 sequence reads: CATRGVSGNQGELFF. The CDR3 nucleotides are TGTGCCACCAGAGGCGTTAGCGGGAATCAGGGGGAGCTGTTTTTT.

The rearrangement joins TRBV6-5 to TRBJ2-7; 10 bases match TRBD1. V gave up 5 bases and J gave up 4 bases; unmatched junction bases: 5. Germline V gives CDR1 MNHEY, CDR2 SVGAGI. This CDR3 comprises 14 residues. CDR3 nucleotides: TGTGCCAGCAGTCTCCGGGACAGGGGATACGAGCAGTACTTC. Its translation is CASSLRDRGYEQYF.

This clone was counted only a few times. The genes are TRBV24-1 and TRBJ2-1; unclear D gene. This CDR3 spans 11 amino acids. CDR1 is KGHDR, CDR2 SFDVKD, per germline. Trimming shortened V by 4 bases and J by 10 bases, and 7 bases separated the two germline ends. The DNA for the CDR3 is TGTGCCACCAGTGAAGACGGGGAGCAGTTCTTC. This codes for CATSEDGEQFF.

This chain joins TRBV2 and TRBJ1-3; a possible D gene is TRBD1 (6 bases). The germline V and J ends were trimmed by 6 bases and 3 bases, with 12 bases remaining between them. Germline V gives CDR1 SNHLY, CDR2 FYNNEI. The CDR3 sequence is 14 residues long. The CDR3 sequence is CASRVGGDGNTIYF. The CDR3 region has the DNA TGTGCCAGCAGGGTTGGGGGCGATGGAAACACCATATATTTT.

The J gene is TRBJ1-1, the V gene TRBV4-1, with a weak D call TRBD1 (6 bases). V gave up 6 bases and J gave up 8 bases, with 13 bases separating them. The germline gives CDR1 MGHRA, CDR2 YSYEKL. The CDR3 has 12 residues. CDR3 sequence: CASRRGGAEAFF. CDR3 DNA: TGCGCCAGCAGACGTGGGGGCGCGGAAGCTTTCTTT.

This clone was seen a few times. The chain is built from TRBV28 and TRBJ1-2, with a weak D call TRBD1 (5 bases). This CDR3 has 14 amino acids. V lost 5 bases to trimming and J lost 5 bases, with 15 bases between them. CDR1 is MDHEN and CDR2 is SYDVKM in the germline V gene. The chain's CDR3 is CASSPHQGKYGYTF. The CDR3 bases are TGTGCCAGCAGTCCCCACCAGGGAAAATATGGCTACACCTTC.

The chain couples TRBV29-1 to TRBJ1-1; D remains unclear. Looked up from germline, CDR1 is SQVTM and CDR2 is ANQGSEA. V was cut by 7 bases and J by 1 base, with 13 bases left in between. The CDR3 consists of 13 residues. The CDR3 protein is CSAHGRGNTEAFF. CDR3 bases: TGCAGCGCCCACGGACGGGGGAACACTGAAGCTTTCTTT.

V is TRBV10-3 and J is TRBJ2-7; TRBD1 might be the D (5 bases). This CDR3 contains 17 residues. The V gene lost 4 bases and the J gene lost 0 bases, with 19 bases spanning the gap. Germline values: CDR1 ENHRY, CDR2 SYGVKD. The CDR3 nucleotides read TGTGCCATCAGTGGTCCAAAGAAGACAGCGAGCTCCTACGAGCAGTACTTC. It specifies CAISGPKKTASSYEQYF.

The CDR3 bases are TGTGCCACCAACCGCAGGGGCTATAATTCACCCCTCCACTTT. It encodes CATNRRGYNSPLHF. The rearrangement joins TRBV27 to TRBJ1-6; TRBD1 might be the D (6 bases). The CDR3 contains 14 residues. Deletions cut 10 bases from V and 3 bases from J, with 13 bases between. The germline V gene has CDR1 MNHEY and CDR2 SMNVEV (reference sequence).

In this sample, this clone turned up once. This chain uses TRBV6-5 with TRBJ2-7, with a tentative D call TRBD1 (5 bases). With 4 bases removed from V and 3 bases from J, the gap between germline ends came to 16 bases. The CDR3 extends over 15 amino acids. Germline V gene sequence: CDR1 MNHEY, CDR2 SVGAGI. In DNA, the CDR3 is TGTGCCAGCAGTTCCTCGGACACATTCTACTACGAGCAGTACTTC. Translation: CASSSSDTFYYEQYF.

In this sample, this clone turned up a few times. The rearrangement joins TRBV2 to TRBJ2-7; weak D call: TRBD1 (5 bases). V lost 6 bases and J 9 bases, leaving 15 bases between the germline ends. The CDR3 has 12 amino acids. CDR1 and CDR2 (germline): SNHLY, FYNNEI. Here the CDR3 reads CASSNQGIGQYF. The DNA of the CDR3 is TGTGCCAGCAGCAATCAGGGAATTGGGCAGTACTTC.

In regard to this clone: Other DNA sequences within the sample encode an identical CDR3. The V and J genes are TRBV30 and TRBJ1-4; D gene ambiguous. Germline V gene data show CDR1 as GTSNPN and CDR2 as SVGIG (reference sequence). CDR3 length: 13 residues. V dropped 1 base and J dropped 4 bases, with 7 bases sitting between them. This CDR3 reads CAWSGQINEKLFF. As DNA, the CDR3 is TGTGCCTGGAGTGGTCAGATTAATGAAAAACTGTTTTTT.

CDR3 in amino acids: CASSYGQGGYEQYF. The CDR3 nucleotides read TGTGCCAGCAGTTACGGACAGGGGGGGTACGAGCAGTACTTC. V gene TRBV6-5 combines with J gene TRBJ2-7; TRBD1 agrees at 10 bases. The CDR3 has 14 amino acids. Germline V gene sequence: CDR1 MNHEY, CDR2 SVGAGI. With V trimmed by 2 bases and J by 4 bases, 2 bases remained unmatched.

The chain is built from TRBV19 and TRBJ2-1; 8 positions match TRBD2. The CDR3 runs to 14 residues. The J segment lost 4 bases and the V segment lost 7 bases, leaving 6 bases of the junction unmatched. Germline CDR1 and CDR2: LNHDA and SQIVND (reference sequence). CDR3 region: CASTERGNYNEQFF. The CDR3 DNA sequence: TGTGCCAGTACGGAGCGGGGGAATTACAATGAGCAGTTCTTC.

CDR3 sequence: CASRQGGNTEAFF. In DNA form, the CDR3 reads TGTGCCAGCAGACAAGGAGGGAACACTGAAGCTTTCTTT. V is TRBV6-5 and J is TRBJ1-1; D not certain. CDR1 is MNHEY, CDR2 SVGAGI, per germline. V lost 6 bases and J lost 1, with 9 bases in between. The CDR3 loop spans 13 amino acids.

The gene calls are TRBV5-6 and TRBJ1-4; D possibly corresponds to TRBD1 (5 bases). Germline lookup yields CDR1 SGHDT and CDR2 YYEEEE. Trimming removed 4 bases at V and 5 bases at J, with 21 bases between. The CDR3 loop spans 17 amino acids. CDR3 bases: TGTGCCAGCAGCCCCGGTAGGGGTAAGGCCTTGAATGAAAAACTGTTTTTT. This gives the protein CASSPGRGKALNEKLFF.

This chain connects TRBV5-4 to TRBJ1-1; D may be TRBD1 (5 bases). Germline CDR1 SGHNT, CDR2 YYREEE (reference sequence). The CDR3 is 13 amino acids. The V end lost 1 base, the J end lost 5 bases, and 9 bases lay between the germline ends. CDR3 in amino acids: CASSLIQGTEAFF. The CDR3 DNA is TGTGCCAGCAGCTTGATTCAGGGAACTGAAGCTTTCTTT.

V gene TRBV5-5 combines with J gene TRBJ2-3, with 10 positions matching TRBD1. The CDR3 runs 16 residues. Losses at the gene ends were 2 bases for V and 2 bases for J; bases not matched to a gene: 5. Per germline, CDR1 SGHKS and CDR2 YYEKEE (reference sequence). The CDR3 bases are TGTGCCAGCAGCTTAGCCGGGACAGGGGTCACAGATACGCAGTATTTT. Protein product: CASSLAGTGVTDTQYF.

The chain recombines TRBV18 with TRBJ2-3; 10 positions match TRBD2. Germline V gene sequence: CDR1 KGHSH, CDR2 LQKENI. Trimming took 6 bases from V and 5 from J; bases not matched to a gene: 11. This CDR3 is built from 16 residues. Here the CDR3 DNA reads TGTGCCAGCTCCCTCCTAGCGGGGGCTGAGGGAGATACGCAGTATTTT. Protein sequence: CASSLLAGAEGDTQYF. Together with reference TRBV18 and TRBJ2-3, the CDR3 gives the full variable domain: NAGVMQNPRHLVRRRGQEARLRCSPMKGHSHVYWYRQLPEEGLKFMVYLQKENIIDESGMPKERFSAEFPKEGPSILRIQQVVRGDSAAYFCASSLLAGAEGDTQYFGPGTRLTVL.

This clone was counted a single time. The chain uses TRBV24-1 and TRBJ2-1; weak D call: TRBD2 (6 bases). Germline lookup yields CDR1 KGHDR and CDR2 SFDVKD. The V end lost 0 bases, the J end lost 5 bases, and 13 bases lay between the germline ends. The CDR3 covers 16 residues. In DNA, the CDR3 is TGTGCCACCAGTGATTTGGAGACTAGGGGTAACAATGAGCAGTTCTTC. It codes for CATSDLETRGNNEQFF.

This clone was counted a few times. V is TRBV10-1 and J is TRBJ2-7, with 11 bases identical to TRBD1. The CDR3 sequence is 16 residues long. The ends lost 0 bases at V and 7 bases at J; junction bases unmatched: 8. The germline gives CDR1 WNHNN, CDR2 SYGVQD (reference sequence). CDR3 amino acids: CASSESDGTGGEEQYF. CDR3 DNA: TGCGCCAGCAGTGAGTCCGATGGGACAGGGGGGGAGGAGCAGTACTTC.